This is a list of T cell receptor beta chains from one sample in a study of shared clonotypes between healthy human individuals. Measured with immunoSEQ multiplex PCR; TCRdb has only the in-frame clones, and not every one. This sample has 2 million to 2.5 million clones, with just over 90% found just once. The sequenced sample was naive CD4+ T cells from PBMCs. The receptors shown here come from a man aged 18 to 30 in good health. Some clones in this sample may be carry-over from other donors' samples. Each CDR3 is given with its conserved first and last residue. D genes are given only for firm matches. Size tells how often a clone was seen (once, few, many) or the class of an expanded clone, and some rows leave it out.

>few|TRBJ2-2|NA|TRBV28
TGTGCCAGCAGTCTGGCCGGGGAGCTGTTTTTT
CASSLAGELFF
>NA|TRBJ2-7|TRBD1|TRBV28
TGTGCCAGCAGTTTTGTGGACAGGACGAACGAGCAGTACTTC
CASSFVDRTNEQYF
>NA|TRBJ2-2|NA|TRBV11-2
TGTGCCAGCAGCCAGCACACCGGGGAGCTGTTTTTT
CASSQHTGELFF
>NA|TRBJ1-1|NA|TRBV7-2
TGTGCCAGCAGCTTAGTGGGGGCGCGAGCTTTCTTT
CASSLVGARAFF
>NA|TRBJ1-3|NA|TRBV4-1
TGCGCCAGCAGCCAAGCGCCGTTGAGGGGGAAAGGAAACACCATATATTTT
CASSQAPLRGKGNTIYF
>once|TRBJ1-1|NA|TRBV11-2
TGTGCCAGCAGCTTACTAGGGGGCACTGAAGCTTTCTTT
CASSLLGGTEAFF
>few|TRBJ1-1|NA|TRBV20-1
TGCAGTGCTAGAGACAGACCTGAAGCTTTCTTT
CSARDRPEAFF
>NA|TRBJ1-2|NA|TRBV19
TGTGCCAGTAGACAGGGCTCCTATGGCTACACCTTC
CASRQGSYGYTF
>NA|TRBJ2-1|NA|TRBV9
TGTGCCAGCAGCGTAGGACTAGGCTACAATGAGCAGTTCTTC
CASSVGLGYNEQFF
>NA|TRBJ2-1|NA|TRBV28
TGTGCCAGCAGTTTAAGAGGGACAAGCAACAATGAGCAGTTCTTC
CASSLRGTSNNEQFF
>NA|TRBJ2-7|NA|TRBV30
TGTGCCTGGAGGACGGACCAGGACGAGCAGTACTTC
CAWRTDQDEQYF
>NA|TRBJ2-1|NA|TRBV29-1
TGCAGCGTTGAGAGTCGGGAGTTTGAGCAGTTCTTC
CSVESREFEQFF
>NA|TRBJ2-5|NA|TRBV2
TGTGCCAGCACCACCGGGGGCTCGGGAGAGACCCAGTACTTC
CASTTGGSGETQYF
>NA|TRBJ2-1|NA|TRBV9
TGTGCCAGCAGCGTAGGTTTTTTGGCTAGCTACAATGAGCAGTTCTTC
CASSVGFLASYNEQFF